The 22 T cell receptor beta chains given below trace back to one sample, sequenced in a study of cytomegalovirus exposure and HLA in healthy donors. The PCR employed 60 Vbeta primers together with 13 Jbeta primers. Here immunoSEQ multiplex PCR was the method, and the copy in TCRdb shows in-frame clones only, minus some. The repertoire includes about 140,000 clones, approximately 61% of them detected once, and 2% to 2.5% sits in the top ten. The material sequenced was PBMCs. These receptor sequences come from a middle-aged woman in good health and CMV-seronegative.

This clone turned up a few times. The chain joins TRBV19 to TRBJ1-5, with 7 bases aligning to TRBD1. CDR1 and CDR2 from the germline V gene are LNHDA and SQIVND (reference sequence). V shed 5 bases and J 7 bases; nucleotides not matched to a gene: 5. This CDR3 spans 13 amino acids. The CDR3 DNA sequence: TGTGCCAGTAGTGCTTGGGACAGACAGCCCCAGCATTTT. It encodes CASSAWDRQPQHF.

About this clone itself: Additional DNA sequences in this sample encode the identical CDR3. V is TRBV7-3 and J is TRBJ2-3, with a tentative D call TRBD2 (5 bases). V gave up 4 bases and J gave up 5 bases, with 7 bases separating them. The germline gives CDR1 SGHTA, CDR2 FQGTGA. There are 12 residues in the CDR3. The CDR3: CASSSSGDTQYF. The CDR3 DNA reads as TGTGCCAGCAGCTCGAGCGGAGATACGCAGTATTTT.

The genes are TRBV6-4 and TRBJ2-3; the D gene is possibly TRBD2 (5 bases). Germline V gene data show CDR1 as MRHNA and CDR2 as SNTAGT. This CDR3 has 16 residues. V was clipped by 3 bases and J by 3 bases, with 16 bases between them. The chain's CDR3 is CASSEALSAGTDTQYF. The CDR3, as DNA: TGTGCCAGCAGTGAGGCCCTTTCGGCGGGTACAGATACGCAGTATTTT.

The chain has TRBV19 and TRBJ2-5; no firm D call. Trimming cost V 0 bases and J 2 bases, with 10 bases left between them. Germline V gives CDR1 LNHDA, CDR2 SQIVND (reference sequence). The CDR3 extends over 15 amino acids. CDR3 protein: CASSIDQQRQETQYF. The CDR3 DNA reads as TGTGCCAGTAGTATAGATCAACAACGACAAGAGACCCAGTACTTC.

This clone has more than one count but fewer than ten. This rearrangement joins TRBV30 to TRBJ2-5; 12 bases are shared with TRBD1. The trim removed 4 bases at V and 5 bases at J, leaving 14 bases unmatched. CDR1 is GTSNPN and CDR2 is SVGIG in the germline V gene (reference sequence). The CDR3 covers 17 residues. The CDR3 coding sequence is TGTGCCTGGACCCTTTCCTCCGGGACAGGGGGCCGGGAGACCCAGTACTTC. Amino acid sequence: CAWTLSSGTGGRETQYF.

The J gene is TRBJ1-5, the V gene TRBV25-1; D ambiguous. Trimming left V 10 bases short and J 4 bases short, with 17 bases between. This CDR3 region has 14 residues. CDR1 is MGHDK and CDR2 is SYGVNS in the germline V gene. Here the CDR3 DNA reads TGTGCCATCCTAGGTCCGGGAACTAATCAGCCCCAGCATTTT. This sequence encodes CAILGPGTNQPQHF.

This clone was seen a handful of times. The rearrangement uses TRBV7-2 and TRBJ1-1; maybe TRBD1 (5 bases). Trimming took off 5 bases at V and 1 base at J, with 11 bases between the two ends. The CDR3 length is 14 residues. From germline, CDR1 is SGHTA and CDR2 FQGNSA. The CDR3 nucleotides are TGTGCCAGCAGCACTACAGGACGGAACACTGAAGCTTTCTTT. Amino acid sequence: CASSTTGRNTEAFF.

V usage is TRBV11-2 and J usage is TRBJ1-1, with D tentatively TRBD1 (6 bases). The CDR3 spans 11 residues. Germline lookup yields CDR1 SGHAT and CDR2 FQNNGV. Trimming removed 3 bases from V and 9 bases from J, with 8 bases in between. CDR3 sequence: CASSFGQQAFF. CDR3 bases: TGTGCCAGCAGCTTCGGACAGCAAGCTTTCTTT.

This clone was seen more than once but under ten times. V is TRBV29-1 and J is TRBJ2-1, with a weak D call TRBD1 (5 bases). The V gene's germline CDR1 is SQVTM and CDR2 ANQGSEA. The CDR3 extends over 16 amino acids. Trimming cost V 3 bases and J 0 bases, with 15 bases left between them. This CDR3 is CSVDSARQSSYNEQFF. The CDR3, as DNA: TGCAGCGTTGATAGTGCTAGACAGAGCTCCTACAATGAGCAGTTCTTC.

This clone came up a few times. The J gene is TRBJ2-5, the V gene TRBV11-2; 9 nucleotides agree with TRBD1. The J segment lost 2 bases and the V segment lost 3 bases, leaving 1 base of the junction unmatched. Germline loops: CDR1 SGHAT, CDR2 FQNNGV. This CDR3 is 14 amino acids long. CDR3 loop: CASSLTGGQETQYF. DNA of the CDR3: TGTGCCAGCAGCTTGACAGGGGGGCAAGAGACCCAGTACTTC.

The chain employs TRBV6-1 and TRBJ1-1; 8 nucleotides match TRBD1. J was trimmed by 1 base and V by 2 bases; bases with no gene match: 9. This CDR3 region has 17 residues. Germline V gene sequence: CDR1 MNHNS, CDR2 SASEGT. CDR3 residues: CASSEPLTGAPNTEAFF. In DNA form, the CDR3 reads TGTGCCAGCAGTGAACCGTTGACAGGGGCCCCGAACACTGAAGCTTTCTTT.

The gene calls are TRBV4-1 and TRBJ2-2; TRBD2 might be the D (6 bases). Per germline, CDR1 MGHRA and CDR2 YSYEKL. Trimming removed 3 bases from V and 1 base from J, with 15 bases in between. The CDR3 covers 17 residues. The DNA for the CDR3 is TGCGCCAGCAGCCAGCTTGCCGGGGGAAAGAACACCGGGGAGCTGTTTTTT. It is translated as CASSQLAGGKNTGELFF.

The V gene is TRBV29-1, the J gene TRBJ2-3; D may be TRBD2 (5 bases). V dropped 4 bases and J dropped 3 bases, with 11 bases sitting between them. Germline CDR1 SQVTM, CDR2 ANQGSEA. The CDR3 consists of 13 residues. The CDR3 is CSVASGPTDTQYF. CDR3 coding DNA: TGCAGCGTTGCAAGCGGACCGACAGATACGCAGTATTTT.

This clone appeared a few times. The chain is built from TRBV7-2 and TRBJ2-3; TRBD2 agrees at 8 bases. Germline CDR1 is SGHTA and CDR2 is FQGNSA. The CDR3 runs to 12 residues. Trimming took 3 bases from V and 8 from J; bases not matched to a gene: 1. CDR3 in DNA: TGTGCCAGCAGCTTTAGCGGGGCTACGCAGTATTTT. Its protein is CASSFSGATQYF.

This clone came up a few times. The chain recombines TRBV19 with TRBJ1-5, with a possible D match to TRBD1 (5 bases). V shed 4 bases and J shed 0 bases, with 10 bases lying between them. The CDR3 loop spans 15 amino acids. CDR1 and CDR2 from the germline V gene are LNHDA and SQIVND (reference sequence). The CDR3 loop is CASSTTDNSNQPQHF. The CDR3 DNA reads as TGTGCCAGTAGTACGACGGACAATAGCAATCAGCCCCAGCATTTT.

V and J are TRBV5-6 and TRBJ2-2, with D possibly matching TRBD1 (5 bases). V shed 9 bases and J shed 3 bases, with 18 bases lying between them. CDR1 is SGHDT, CDR2 YYEEEE, per germline. The CDR3 is 15 residues long. The CDR3 region is CATRRRGLDTGELFF. The CDR3 region has the DNA TGTGCCACCCGCAGAAGGGGCCTTGACACCGGGGAGCTGTTTTTT.

This clone was detected a few times. This rearrangement joins TRBV10-3 to TRBJ2-7; 9 bases line up with TRBD1. CDR3 length: 13 residues. CDR1 ENHRY and CDR2 SYGVKD come from the germline V gene. V dropped 10 bases and J dropped 5; count of bases not matched to a gene: 9. CDR3 sequence reads: CATVRTGGNEQYF. For the CDR3, the DNA is TGTGCCACGGTCAGAACAGGGGGCAACGAGCAGTACTTC.

CDR3 in DNA: TGCGCCAGCAGCCAAGGTAGAGTCCTGAACACTGAAGCTTTCTTT. It encodes CASSQGRVLNTEAFF. The chain links TRBV4-1 to TRBJ1-1; D is undetermined. The germline V and J ends were trimmed by 1 base and 0 bases, with 9 bases remaining between them. The germline V gene has CDR1 MGHRA and CDR2 YSYEKL. This CDR3 comprises 15 residues.

This chain uses TRBV7-9 with TRBJ1-1, with TRBD1 matching over 7 bases. The CDR3 spans 11 residues. CDR1 is SEHNR, CDR2 FQNEAQ, per germline (reference sequence). The V segment lost 5 bases and the J segment 11 bases; nucleotides outside the gene matches: 5. CDR3 nucleotide sequence: TGTGCCAGCAGCCTTACACAGGGGGCTTTCTTT. Its translation: CASSLTQGAFF.

The chain has TRBV5-1 and TRBJ1-1; D is unresolved. Germline V CDR1 and CDR2: SGHRS, YFSETQ. V lost 0 bases to trimming and J lost 1 base, with 16 bases between them. The CDR3 totals 17 residues. CDR3: CASSLEGRPATNTEAFF. The CDR3 DNA reads as TGCGCCAGCAGCTTGGAAGGGAGGCCAGCCACGAACACTGAAGCTTTCTTT.

This rearrangement joins TRBV5-4 to TRBJ1-1; TRBD1 aligns across 11 bases. Germline-derived CDR1 and CDR2 are SGHNT and YYREEE (reference sequence). The CDR3 runs 15 residues. V trimming: 4 bases; J trimming: 4 bases; junction bases outside the gene matches: 6. CDR3 DNA sequence: TGTGCCAGCAGCCCTCGGACAGGGGGCGGCACTGAAGCTTTCTTT. Residues: CASSPRTGGGTEAFF.

This chain connects TRBV7-9 to TRBJ1-5; D is unresolved. Trimming cost V 5 bases and J 9 bases, with 14 bases left between them. The CDR3 is made up of 13 amino acids. Germline V lookup: CDR1 SEHNR, CDR2 FQNEAQ (reference sequence). CDR3 sequence (DNA): TGTGCCAGCAGCCGGGGTAATGCGGTGCCCCAGCATTTT. It specifies CASSRGNAVPQHF. The full variable domain, in which reference TRBV7-9 and TRBJ1-5 provide the parts outside the CDR3, is DTGVSQNPRHKITKRGQNVTFRCDPISEHNRLYWYRQTLGQGPEFLTYFQNEAQLEKSRLLSDRFSAERPKGSFSTLEIQRTEQGDSAMYLCASSRGNAVPQHFGDGTRLSIL.